What follows are 15 T cell receptor beta chains derived from one specimen sequenced in a study of T cell changes during pregnancy in multiple sclerosis. Produced via immunoSEQ multiplex PCR; TCRdb's table is partial and in-frame only. The profile shows about 44,000 clones, 85% to 95% of them singletons. This material consisted of CD4+ T cells from peripheral blood mononuclear cells, taken in the third trimester of pregnancy. These receptors were obtained from a female donor with multiple sclerosis, enrolled in a pregnancy study.

The V and J genes are TRBV6-4 and TRBJ1-4; 8 nucleotides agree with TRBD1. The CDR3 has 18 residues. V was clipped by 6 bases and J by 10 bases; unmatched bases: 22. CDR1 and CDR2 (germline): MRHNA, SNTAGT. The CDR3 sequence is CASRDDRGSIVVYRKLFF. The DNA of the CDR3 is TGTGCCAGCAGAGACGACAGGGGCTCCATCGTAGTTTATAGAAAACTGTTTTTT.

The chain uses TRBV9 and TRBJ2-7, with D uncertain. Germline assignment: CDR1 SGDLS and CDR2 YYNGEE. The V end was cut by 3 bases, the J end by 1 base, with 14 bases between. The CDR3 sequence is 15 residues long. The CDR3 spells CASSATTGNSYEQYF. CDR3 bases: TGTGCCAGCAGCGCTACGACTGGCAATTCCTACGAGCAGTACTTC. Based on the CDR3 plus reference TRBV9 and TRBJ2-7, the full variable domain is DSGVTQTPKHLITATGQRVTLRCSPRSGDLSVYWYQQSLDQGLQFLIQYYNGEERAKGNILERFSAQQFPDLHSELNLSSLELGDSALYFCASSATTGNSYEQYFGPGTRLTVT.

The CDR3 reads CASSLRGQDEQFF. DNA for the CDR3: TGTGCCAGCAGCCTTAGGGGGCAAGATGAGCAGTTCTTC. V gene TRBV27 combines with J gene TRBJ2-1; 7 bases map to TRBD1. The J segment lost 8 bases and the V segment lost 6 bases, leaving 7 bases of the junction unmatched. CDR3 length equals 13 residues. Germline V gives CDR1 MNHEY, CDR2 SMNVEV (reference sequence).

This clone has only one observation. The genes are TRBV2 and TRBJ1-4; D gene unclear. CDR1 is SNHLY and CDR2 is FYNNEI in the germline V gene. The V gene lost 6 bases and the J gene lost 3 bases, with 14 bases spanning the gap. The CDR3 is made up of 15 amino acids. The CDR3 DNA sequence: TGTGCCAGCAGGCTGACACAGCGGGCTAATGAAAAACTGTTTTTT. Encoded protein: CASRLTQRANEKLFF.

V usage is TRBV18 and J usage is TRBJ2-2; D is uncertain. Germline lookup yields CDR1 KGHSH and CDR2 LQKENI. There are 19 residues in the CDR3. Trimming shortened V by 3 bases and J by 0 bases, and 20 bases separated the two germline ends. The CDR3 DNA reads TGTGCCAGCTCACCGACTCTGCCGACTGGCAGATCGAACACCGGGGAGCTGTTTTTT. It is translated as CASSPTLPTGRSNTGELFF. Complete variable domain (other parts from reference TRBV18 and TRBJ2-2): NAGVMQNPRHLVRRRGQEARLRCSPMKGHSHVYWYRQLPEEGLKFMVYLQKENIIDESGMPKERFSAEFPKEGPSILRIQQVVRGDSAAYFCASSPTLPTGRSNTGELFFGEGSRLTVL.

V usage is TRBV5-1 and J usage is TRBJ2-7, with 7 bases fitting TRBD2. The V and J ends lost 3 bases and 7 bases, in that order; junction bases with no gene match: 10. The germline CDR1 and CDR2 sequences are SGHRS and YFSETQ. The CDR3 loop spans 14 amino acids. In DNA, the CDR3 is TGCGCCAGCAGCTCGGTAGCACCGCGGGAGGAGCAGTACTTC. It yields the protein CASSSVAPREEQYF.

For the CDR3, the DNA is TGTGCCAGTAGAAGCGCGGGGGGCACAGATACGCAGTATTTT. Its protein is CASRSAGGTDTQYF. The V gene is TRBV19, the J gene TRBJ2-3; 7 bases are shared with TRBD2. J gave up 1 base and V 6 bases, and 4 bases lay outside the gene matches. This CDR3 comprises 14 residues. Per the germline V gene, CDR1 is LNHDA and CDR2 is SQIVND (reference sequence).

The chain uses TRBV9 and TRBJ2-1, with D perhaps TRBD2 (6 bases). Germline V lookup: CDR1 SGDLS, CDR2 YYNGEE. Trimming left V 7 bases short and J 7 bases short, with 18 bases between. This CDR3 contains 14 residues. This CDR3 reads CASGVASVGNEQFF. The CDR3 DNA reads TGTGCCAGCGGAGTCGCTAGCGTGGGAAATGAGCAGTTCTTC.

V gene TRBV28 combines with J gene TRBJ2-7, with D possibly TRBD2 on 5 matching bases. Per germline, CDR1 MDHEN and CDR2 SYDVKM. The CDR3 totals 14 residues. V was trimmed by 10 bases and J by 2 bases, leaving 18 bases between them. CDR3 coding DNA: TGTGCCACCGCGGCCCTTAGCGTAACCTACGAGCAGTACTTC. Encoded protein: CATAALSVTYEQYF.

This clone appeared once. V and J are TRBV7-9 and TRBJ2-7, with 8 bases that match TRBD2. V shed 5 bases and J 3 bases; nucleotides not matched to a gene: 9. Germline V CDR1 and CDR2: SEHNR, FQNEAQ (reference sequence). This CDR3 spans 15 amino acids. Here the CDR3 reads CASSLSGALGYEQYF. The CDR3 DNA sequence: TGTGCCAGCAGCCTTAGCGGGGCTCTGGGCTACGAGCAGTACTTC.

A word on this clone: A junction boundary mismatches the germline segment, possibly from a read error. The rearrangement joins TRBV18 to TRBJ2-7; TRBD2 matches at 9 bases. Per germline, CDR1 KGHSH and CDR2 LQKENI. CDR3 length: 15 residues. CDR3 amino acids: CASSRPGTSSHEQYF. For the CDR3, the DNA is TGTGCCAGCTCCCGCCCCGGGACTAGCTCCCACGAGCAGTACTTC. The full variable domain, completed using reference TRBV18 and TRBJ2-7, is NAGVMQNPRHLVRRRGQEARLRCSPMKGHSHVYWYRQLPEEGLKFMVYLQKENIIDESGMPKERFSAEFPKEGPSILRIQQVVRGDSAAYFCASSRPGTSSHEQYFGPGTRLTVT.

This chain joins TRBV5-1 and TRBJ1-5, with TRBD1 matching over 7 bases. Germline CDR1 SGHRS, CDR2 YFSETQ. Germline trimming cut 0 bases from V and 4 bases from J; bases unmatched to any gene: 4. The CDR3 runs to 15 residues. The CDR3 region is CASSLERGLNQPQHF. In DNA form, the CDR3 reads TGCGCCAGCAGCTTGGAAAGGGGGCTAAATCAGCCCCAGCATTTT.

This clone was counted only a few times. This rearrangement joins TRBV7-2 to TRBJ2-1; D unclear. CDR1 SGHTA and CDR2 FQGNSA come from the germline V gene. Trimming took 2 bases from V and 7 from J, leaving 3 bases between them. This CDR3 is built from 11 residues. The CDR3 DNA follows: TGTGCCAGCAGCTTACTAAATGAGCAGTTCTTC. Protein: CASSLLNEQFF.

This chain uses TRBV11-2 with TRBJ1-2, with D unclear. Germline CDR1 reads SGHAT; CDR2 reads FQNNGV. V was shortened by 2 bases and J by 4 bases, with 11 bases between the two germline ends. The CDR3 extends over 14 amino acids. The CDR3 protein is CASSLHRQVYGYTF. The CDR3 DNA follows: TGTGCCAGCAGCTTACATCGTCAGGTCTATGGCTACACCTTC.

The rearrangement joins TRBV13 to TRBJ2-1, with a weak D call TRBD2 (6 bases). V was shortened by 0 bases and J by 0 bases, with 12 bases between the two germline ends. The CDR3 has 17 residues. Germline CDR1 reads PRHDT; CDR2 reads FYEKMQ (reference sequence). CDR3 region: CASSLGGGMSSYNEQFF. CDR3 nucleotides: TGTGCCAGCAGCTTAGGCGGCGGGATGAGCTCCTACAATGAGCAGTTCTTC.